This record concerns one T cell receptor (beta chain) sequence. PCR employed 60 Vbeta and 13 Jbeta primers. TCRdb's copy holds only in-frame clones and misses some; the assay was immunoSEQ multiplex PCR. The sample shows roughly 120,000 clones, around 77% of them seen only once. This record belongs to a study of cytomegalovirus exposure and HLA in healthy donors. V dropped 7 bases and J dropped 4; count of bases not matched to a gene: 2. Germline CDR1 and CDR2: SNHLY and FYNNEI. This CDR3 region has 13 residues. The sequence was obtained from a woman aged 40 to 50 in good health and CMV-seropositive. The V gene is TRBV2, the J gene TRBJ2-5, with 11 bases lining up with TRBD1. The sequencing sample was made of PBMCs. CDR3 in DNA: TGTGCCAGCATTGGACAGGGGGCAGAGACCCAGTACTTC. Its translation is CASIGQGAETQYF. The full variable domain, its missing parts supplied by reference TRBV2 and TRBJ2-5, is EPEVTQTPSHQVTQMGQEVILRCVPISNHLYFYWYRQILGQKVEFLVSFYNNEISEKSEIFDDQFSVERPDGSNFTLKIRSTKLEDSAMYFCASIGQGAETQYFGPGTRLLVL.